These 19 T cell receptor beta chains came from one sample sequenced in a study of blood T cell repertoires in COVID-19. Produced via immunoSEQ multiplex PCR; TCRdb's table is partial and in-frame only. The sample includes around 75,000 clones, around 80% of them seen just once. Sequenced input: peripheral blood. These receptors came from a man in his forties or fifties with COVID-19, enrolled during active disease.

V is TRBV28 and J is TRBJ2-4; D possibly corresponds to TRBD1 (6 bases). The CDR3 runs 13 residues. V was pared by 2 bases and J by 6 bases, with 8 bases between. Germline V gene sequence: CDR1 MDHEN, CDR2 SYDVKM. CDR3 in amino acids: CASSLPRGNIQYF. CDR3 coding DNA: TGTGCCAGCAGTTTACCCAGGGGAAACATTCAGTACTTC.

The chain combines TRBV28 with TRBJ1-5; TRBD1 might be the D (5 bases). Trimming cost V 2 bases and J 2 bases, with 10 bases left between them. The germline V gene encodes CDR1 MDHEN and CDR2 SYDVKM. This CDR3 contains 15 residues. The CDR3 loop is CASSLMGGGNQPQHF. CDR3 bases: TGTGCCAGCAGTTTAATGGGGGGGGGCAATCAGCCCCAGCATTTT.

This chain links TRBV20-1 with TRBJ1-1; perhaps TRBD1 as D (6 bases). Germline values: CDR1 DFQATT, CDR2 SNEGSKA (reference sequence). There are 11 residues in the CDR3. Trimming stripped 6 bases from V and 7 bases from J, with 12 bases between. The CDR3 is CSAGRDIEAFF. In nucleotides, the CDR3 is TGCAGTGCAGGCCGGGACATTGAAGCTTTCTTT.

The chain combines TRBV14 with TRBJ2-7; a weak D match, TRBD1 (7 bases). CDR1 and CDR2 (germline): SGHDN, FVKESK. V was shortened by 1 base and J by 4 bases, with 17 bases between the two germline ends. This CDR3 is built from 16 residues. The CDR3 is CASSQVGRTGGYEQYF. Written as DNA, the CDR3 is TGTGCCAGCAGCCAAGTGGGTAGGACAGGAGGGTACGAGCAGTACTTC.

This clone was counted a few times. The chain employs TRBV3-1 (or the pseudogene TRBV3-2) and TRBJ1-5, with 9 bases aligning to TRBD1. Germline CDR1 is LGHDT and CDR2 is YNNKEL (reference sequence). CDR3 length: 14 residues. J was trimmed by 5 bases and V by 4 bases; bases with no gene match: 3. This CDR3 reads CASSLRQGDQPQHF. The CDR3 bases are TGTGCCAGCAGCCTCCGACAGGGGGATCAGCCCCAGCATTTT.

This chain connects TRBV9 to TRBJ1-2, with D maybe TRBD1 (6 bases). With 2 bases removed from V and 4 bases from J, the gap between germline ends came to 15 bases. The germline CDR1 and CDR2 sequences are SGDLS and YYNGEE. There are 15 residues in the CDR3. The DNA of the CDR3 is TGTGCCAGCAGCGTGGGGACAAGGGCATTCTATGGCTACACCTTC. Translating it yields CASSVGTRAFYGYTF.

Only a few counts were recorded for this clone. The rearrangement uses TRBV7-2 and TRBJ2-5, with 8 bases fitting TRBD2. This CDR3 spans 16 amino acids. The junction had 10 bases not matched to a gene; V was cut back by 1 base and J by 6 bases. Germline lookup yields CDR1 SGHTA and CDR2 FQGNSA. CDR3 protein: CASSLVSSGQRKTQYF. The CDR3 DNA reads as TGTGCCAGCAGCTTAGTTTCTAGCGGGCAAAGGAAGACCCAGTACTTC.

V is TRBV7-2 and J is TRBJ1-1; D not resolved. Trimming removed 6 bases at V and 5 bases at J, with 16 bases between. The CDR3 covers 14 residues. Germline CDR1 and CDR2: SGHTA and FQGNSA. CDR3 sequence (DNA): TGTGCCAGCAGTTTTGGGCCACGCGTAACTGAAGCTTTCTTT. Translating gives CASSFGPRVTEAFF.

This clone was counted only a few times. This rearrangement joins TRBV28 to TRBJ2-1; D may be TRBD2 (5 bases). The CDR3 length is 15 residues. CDR1 is MDHEN, CDR2 SYDVKM, per germline. V dropped 6 bases and J dropped 6 bases, with 18 bases sitting between them. The CDR3 DNA is TGTGCCAGCAGCCCCTTTCGGCGGGCACGCAATGAGCAGTTCTTC. Its translation is CASSPFRRARNEQFF.

The V and J genes are TRBV21-1 and TRBJ2-7; TRBD1 reflects the table's D call only, with no check against the DNA. TRBV21-1 is labeled a pseudogene. The length of the CDR3 is 14 residues. The CDR3 region has the DNA TGTGCCAGCAGCAAGGGTCGGGACAACTACGAGCAGTACTTC. This encodes CASSKGRDNYEQYF.

This clone was picked up one time. V and J are TRBV3-1 (or the pseudogene TRBV3-2) and TRBJ2-7; no firm D call. This CDR3 spans 14 amino acids. CDR1 is LGHDT, CDR2 YNNKEL, per germline (reference sequence). V lost 4 bases, J lost 7 bases, and 17 bases lay in between. In DNA, the CDR3 is TGTGCCAGCAGCCGGGCTACTGATGGGTTTGAGCAGTACTTC. The encoded protein is CASSRATDGFEQYF.

V usage is TRBV5-1 and J usage is TRBJ2-5, with 12 positions matching TRBD2. The CDR3 sequence is 14 residues long. With V trimmed by 5 bases and J by 4 bases, 3 bases remained unmatched. Per the germline V gene, CDR1 is SGHRS and CDR2 is YFSETQ. In DNA form, the CDR3 reads TGCGCCAGCAGGACTAGCGGGAGCTCAGAGACCCAGTACTTC. This sequence encodes CASRTSGSSETQYF.

The rearrangement joins TRBV6-5 to TRBJ1-4, with 9 bases that match TRBD1. Germline V gene sequence: CDR1 MNHEY, CDR2 SVGAGI. The junction had 11 bases not matched to a gene; V was cut back by 8 bases and J by 7 bases. CDR3 length: 15 residues. The CDR3 bases are TGTGCCAGCTCCCTTCGGGGACAGGGATTTGAAAAACTGTTTTTT. Residues: CASSLRGQGFEKLFF.

This clone was seen a single time. CDR3 coding DNA: TGCAGCGTCCAATCAGGGATTGAAGCTTTCTTT. Its protein is CSVQSGIEAFF. The chain links TRBV29-1 to TRBJ1-1, with D tentatively TRBD1 (5 bases). Per the germline V gene, CDR1 is SQVTM and CDR2 is ANQGSEA. V was cut by 6 bases and J by 7 bases, with 12 bases left in between. The CDR3 has 11 amino acids.

The chain joins TRBV19 to TRBJ1-1, with D possibly TRBD1 on 5 matching bases. The CDR3 is 15 residues long. CDR1 and CDR2 from the germline V gene are LNHDA and SQIVND (reference sequence). Trimming took 3 bases from V and 4 from J, leaving 15 bases between them. In nucleotides, the CDR3 is TGTGCCAGTAGTATTTTGGGCAGGGAGGGCACTGAAGCTTTCTTT. Residues: CASSILGREGTEAFF.

The chain has TRBV5-1 and TRBJ2-5; 9 bases match TRBD2. Trimming took 3 bases from V and 4 from J; bases not matched to a gene: 7. Germline values: CDR1 SGHRS, CDR2 YFSETQ. This CDR3 spans 15 amino acids. CDR3 in DNA: TGCGCCAGCAGCTCCCTAGCGGGATTTCGAGAGACCCAGTACTTC. Encoded protein: CASSSLAGFRETQYF.

This clone is a singleton in its sample. The V call is TRBV27, the J call TRBJ2-7; 8 bases are a match to TRBD1. This CDR3 has 15 residues. With 4 bases clipped from V and 2 bases from J, the junction kept 7 bases outside the gene matches. Germline lookup yields CDR1 MNHEY and CDR2 SMNVEV (reference sequence). The CDR3 nucleotides are TGTGCCAGCAGTTCAGGACAGGGTTTGGCCTACGAGCAGTACTTC. This encodes CASSSGQGLAYEQYF.

The CDR3 DNA sequence: TGTGCCACCTCTCGGGGACAGGGGGGGTACGAGCAGTACTTC. It encodes CATSRGQGGYEQYF. The chain has TRBV24-1 and TRBJ2-7, with TRBD1 matching over 11 bases. The CDR3 is 14 amino acids. V gave up 9 bases and J gave up 4 bases; unmatched junction bases: 7. Germline V gene sequence: CDR1 KGHDR, CDR2 SFDVKD.

Only one count was recorded for this clone. The V call is TRBV4-1, the J call TRBJ2-7; possibly TRBD1 for D (6 bases). The V gene lost 1 base and the J gene lost 2 bases, with 15 bases spanning the gap. Germline V lookup: CDR1 MGHRA, CDR2 YSYEKL. This CDR3 has 16 residues. The CDR3 DNA is TGCGCCAGCAGCCAAGTTTACCGGACAGCCGCCTACGAGCAGTACTTC. Translation gives CASSQVYRTAAYEQYF.